A selection of T cell receptor beta chains follows, all from one sample in a study of human T cells and chemical hapten exposure. TCRdb re-derived calls from the RACE reads in MiXCR, one entry per CDR3 protein. The sample holds just under 350,000 distinct CDR3 sequences, roughly 6.9% seen once. Sequences were derived from whole blood, sampled in connection with sensitization to the hapten diphenylcyclopropenone (DPC). The source is a woman between 18 and 29 years old with alopecia areata. Some clones in this sample may be carry-over from other donors' samples. Both conserved end residues are part of each CDR3. D genes are given only for firm matches. Clone size appears in some rows only: once, few, many, or a class for an expanded clone.

v_gene	len	d_gene	abundance	j_gene	CDR3nt	CDR3aa
TRBV2	14	.	many	TRBJ2-5	TGTGCCAGCAGTGGGGGTAGCAGCCAAGAGACCCAGTACTTC	CASSGGSSQETQYF
TRBV11-2	14	.	.	TRBJ1-6	TGTGCCAGCTCCTGGGGGTCCTATAATTCACCCCTCCACTTT	CASSWGSYNSPLHF
TRBV11-2	16	TRBD2	.	TRBJ2-3	TGTGCCAGCAGCTTAAAGACTAGCAGGGGCACAGATACGCAGTATTTT	CASSLKTSRGTDTQYF
TRBV12-3/TRBV12-4	14	.	.	TRBJ1-5	TGTGCCAGCAATCCCGGGACACCGAATCAGCCCCAGCATTTT	CASNPGTPNQPQHF
TRBV18	14	TRBD1	many	TRBJ2-7	TGTGCCAGCTCACCTGGACAGGGGGATGGGGAGCAGTACTTC	CASSPGQGDGEQYF
TRBV4-3	17	TRBD2	many	TRBJ2-1	TGCGCCAGCAGCCAAGGGGTAGCGGGGGCCCGATACAATGAGCAGTTCTTC	CASSQGVAGARYNEQFF
TRBV18	14	.	many	TRBJ1-2	TGTGCCAGCTCACCCGACGGATCTAACTATGGCTACACCTTC	CASSPDGSNYGYTF
TRBV4-3	17	TRBD1	few	TRBJ1-1	TGCGCCAGCAGCCAAGGGCGGACAGGGGGCTGGAACACTGAAGCTTTCTTT	CASSQGRTGGWNTEAFF
TRBV19	14	.	few	TRBJ1-5	TGTGCCACCTCCCAGGGGAGGGGTAATCAGCCCCAGCATTTT	CATSQGRGNQPQHF
TRBV10-2	15	.	many	TRBJ2-3	TGCGCCAGCAAAAAGATGGAGAGCGGCACAGATACGCAGTATTTT	CASKKMESGTDTQYF
TRBV4-2	13	.	few	TRBJ1-1	TGTGCCAGCAGCCAAGAATCAGGGGTTGAAGCTTTCTTT	CASSQESGVEAFF
TRBV20-1	13	.	many	TRBJ2-7	TGCAGTGCTAAGGGGTCCCTAGATTACGAGCAGTACTTC	CSAKGSLDYEQYF
TRBV27	13	.	few	TRBJ2-3	TGTGCCAGCAGCACTACTAGGGCAGATACGCAGTATTTT	CASSTTRADTQYF
TRBV25-1	16	.	many	TRBJ2-3	TGTGCCAGCAGTGGCCGGGACACCCTGGTAACAGATACGCAGTATTTT	CASSGRDTLVTDTQYF
TRBV28	15	TRBD1	many	TRBJ2-3	TGTGCCAGCAGTTTCGGGACAGGGGGCCCAGATACGCAGTATTTT	CASSFGTGGPDTQYF
TRBV10-3	13	.	.	TRBJ2-5	TGTGCCATCAGTGGTGGGGTCCAAGAGACCCAGTACTTC	CAISGGVQETQYF
TRBV6-2/TRBV6-3	15	.	few	TRBJ2-1	TGTGCCAGCAGTTACGCAGGGGGGGCATACAATGAGCAGTTCTTC	CASSYAGGAYNEQFF
TRBV20-1	14	TRBD2	few	TRBJ2-2	TGCAGTGCTTTGGGACTAGGTGTCACCGGGGAGCTGTTTTTT	CSALGLGVTGELFF
TRBV6-2/TRBV6-3	17	.	.	TRBJ2-7	TGTGCCAGCAGTTACTCCTCCGAAGGGGAAACCTCCTACGAGCAGTACTTC	CASSYSSEGETSYEQYF
TRBV7-9	16	.	few	TRBJ1-4	TGTGCCAGCAGCTCGAGAAAGGGGTTGGTTAATGAAAAACTGTTTTTT	CASSSRKGLVNEKLFF
TRBV28	14	.	many	TRBJ2-3	TGTGCCAGCAGTGAGGGACACAGCACAGATACGCAGTATTTT	CASSEGHSTDTQYF
TRBV28	14	.	.	TRBJ2-2	TGTGCCAGCAGCAAAAGACGGGACACCGGGGAGCTGTTTTTT	CASSKRRDTGELFF
TRBV12-3/TRBV12-4	12	.	few	TRBJ1-2	TGTGCCAGCAGCTCTCCAGGTCGTGGCTACACCTTC	CASSSPGRGYTF
TRBV5-6	14	.	.	TRBJ2-3	TGTGCCAGCAGCTGGGGGGATAGCACAGATACGCAGTATTTT	CASSWGDSTDTQYF
TRBV6-5	16	.	few	TRBJ1-4	TGTGCCAGCAGTACCCCCAACGGGGGGGCTTTTGAAAAACTGTTTTTT	CASSTPNGGAFEKLFF
TRBV20-1	13	.	few	TRBJ1-6	TGCAGTGCTAGAGGGGGAGGGTATTCACCCCTCCACTTT	CSARGGGYSPLHF
TRBV20-1	13	.	few	TRBJ1-2	TGCAGTGCTAGAATGGGGCGCGACTATGGCTACACCTTC	CSARMGRDYGYTF
TRBV27	17	TRBD2	many	TRBJ2-1	TGTGCCAGCAGTAACGGCCGGACTAGCGGATACTACAATGAGCAGTTCTTC	CASSNGRTSGYYNEQFF
TRBV28	15	TRBD2	many	TRBJ2-3	TGTGCCAGCAGTCCACTAGCGGGGGTGGCAGATACGCAGTATTTT	CASSPLAGVADTQYF
TRBV5-1	13	.	many	TRBJ2-5	TGCGCCAGCAGCACGGACAGCCAAGAGACCCAGTACTTC	CASSTDSQETQYF
TRBV3-1	14	TRBD1	few	TRBJ2-7	TGTGCCAGCAGCCACTGGGACAGGGGCTACGAGCAGTACTTC	CASSHWDRGYEQYF
TRBV6-1	15	.	few	TRBJ2-6	TGTGCCAGCTTGAGACACCAATCTGGGGCCAACGTCCTGACTTTC	CASLRHQSGANVLTF
TRBV12-3/TRBV12-4	12	.	.	TRBJ1-2	TGTGCCAGCAGTCCTAGGTGGTATGGCTACACCTTC	CASSPRWYGYTF
TRBV4-3	15	TRBD1	many	TRBJ2-7	TGCGCCAGCAGCCAAGAACAGGGGCTCTCCTACGAGCAGTACTTC	CASSQEQGLSYEQYF
TRBV7-9	15	.	.	TRBJ1-1	TGTGCCAGCAGCTTATACGAGGACATGAACACTGAAGCTTTCTTT	CASSLYEDMNTEAFF
TRBV7-2	15	.	.	TRBJ1-6	TGTGCCAGCAGCTTAGAGGGCAGGGATAATTCACCCCTCCACTTT	CASSLEGRDNSPLHF
TRBV5-1	16	.	few	TRBJ2-6	TGCGCCAGCAGCTTGCCGGAAAGCTCTGGGGCCAACGTCCTGACTTTC	CASSLPESSGANVLTF
TRBV6-4	16	.	.	TRBJ2-2	TGTGCCAGCAAGACCCCGGGACACCGGAACACCGGGGAGCTGTTTTTT	CASKTPGHRNTGELFF
TRBV14	17	TRBD1	.	TRBJ1-1	TGTGCCAGCAGCCAACCTTGGACAGGGGGCGCGGGAACTGAAGCTTTCTTT	CASSQPWTGGAGTEAFF
TRBV12-3/TRBV12-4	13	.	many	TRBJ2-1	TGTGCCAGCTGGCTGGGCAGGGACAATGAGCAGTTCTTC	CASWLGRDNEQFF
TRBV4-1	15	TRBD2	few	TRBJ2-7	TGCGCCAGCAGCCAAAGCGGGACGGGCTCCTCCGAGCAGTACTTC	CASSQSGTGSSEQYF
TRBV5-6	17	TRBD2	.	TRBJ2-7	TGTGCCAGCAGCTACGGACTAGCGGGGGGCTTTACCTACGAGCAGTACTTC	CASSYGLAGGFTYEQYF
TRBV20-1	15	.	many	TRBJ2-7	TGCAGTGCTAGAGATTCGGCGTATAGCTCCTACGAGCAGTACTTC	CSARDSAYSSYEQYF
TRBV3-1	14	TRBD1	.	TRBJ2-5	TGTGCCAGCAGGGTTGACAGGGGGCTAGAGACCCAGTACTTC	CASRVDRGLETQYF
TRBV6-2/TRBV6-3	13	.	few	TRBJ1-1	TGTGCCACCGCCGTAACAGGGAGCACTGAAGCTTTCTTT	CATAVTGSTEAFF
TRBV24-1	16	.	few	TRBJ2-3	TGTGCCACCAGTCGCGCGGAGAGTACTAGCACAGATACGCAGTATTTT	CATSRAESTSTDTQYF
TRBV21-1	13	.	.	TRBJ1-5	TGTGCCAGCAGCAAAGGGAGGAATCAGCCCCAGCATTTT	CASSKGRNQPQHF
TRBV2	16	.	.	TRBJ1-3	TGTGCCAGCAGTGAAAGGGGCAGGGCACCTCGAAACACCATATATTTT	CASSERGRAPRNTIYF
TRBV4-2	14	.	many	TRBJ1-2	TGTGCCAGCAGCCCTCAGAAAGGGGACTATGGCTACACCTTC	CASSPQKGDYGYTF
TRBV10-3	19	TRBD2	.	TRBJ2-3	TGTGCCATCAGTGAGTCAGGGACTAGCGGGGGGATCGGCACAGATACGCAGTATTTT	CAISESGTSGGIGTDTQYF
TRBV2	14	.	.	TRBJ1-5	TGTGCCAGCAGTGAACAGGGACTCAATCAGCCCCAGCATTTT	CASSEQGLNQPQHF
TRBV3-1	16	TRBD2	few	TRBJ2-3	TGTGCCAGCAGCCATGCCGGACTAGCGGCAACAGATACGCAGTATTTT	CASSHAGLAATDTQYF
TRBV6-6	15	TRBD2	many	TRBJ2-1	TGTGCCAGCAGATCCCTAGCGGAGCTATTAGATGAGCAGTTCTTC	CASRSLAELLDEQFF
TRBV20-1	15	TRBD2	.	TRBJ2-1	TGCAGTCGCAAACTAGCGGGGGATAACTACAATGAGCAGTTCTTC	CSRKLAGDNYNEQFF
TRBV20-1	12	.	.	TRBJ1-2	TGCAGTGCTAGTTTAATCAAGGGAGGCTACACCTTC	CSASLIKGGYTF
TRBV7-2	16	.	.	TRBJ2-7	TGTGCCAGCAGCTTAGGGCCGCAGGCCCCCTTTGTAGAGCAGTACTTC	CASSLGPQAPFVEQYF
TRBV10-3	15	.	few	TRBJ2-1	TGTGCCACTGGCCGGGGTAGCGACAAGTCAAATGAGCAGTTCTTC	CATGRGSDKSNEQFF
TRBV6-5	13	.	many	TRBJ2-5	TGTGCCAGCAGTTACTCCTGGGCAGAGACCCAGTACTTC	CASSYSWAETQYF
TRBV2	15	.	many	TRBJ1-6	TGTGCCAGCAGTCCAGCAACCGCTTATAATTCACCCCTCCACTTT	CASSPATAYNSPLHF